This T cell receptor beta chain emerged from a study of blood T cell repertoires in COVID-19. Overall study context: The samples span acute and convalescent COVID-19 from the United States, Italy and Spain. Nucleic acid was either cDNA or gDNA, and it came from T cells, B-cell-depleted T cells, or PBMCs.

J lost 7 bases, V lost 6 bases, and 2 bases had no gene match. Germline V gene sequence: CDR1 MDHEN, CDR2 SYDVKM. This CDR3 has 12 amino acids. The Seattle site enrolled patients during active infection and followed them longitudinally. How the authors handled the data: Estimated nucleated cell counts came from reference gene primer amplification. Sequencing was performed with immunoSEQ multiplex PCR; in TCRdb, only in-frame clones are kept and a portion is missing. V and J calls and clone size follow that table, whereas D and trimming were derived from the DNA. Of 150,000 to 200,000 clones listed, around 85% are singletons.

The sequenced sample was peripheral blood. V usage is TRBV28 and J usage is TRBJ1-2, with 10 bases aligning to TRBD1. The receptor comes from a man older than 75 with COVID-19, enrolled during active disease. The CDR3 is CASRGTGVGYTF. The CDR3 bases are TGTGCCAGCAGGGGGACAGGGGTTGGCTACACCTTC.